The 12 T cell receptor beta chains given below trace back to one sample, sequenced in a study of radiation and T cells in renal cell carcinoma. Libraries were prepared by immunoSEQ multiplex PCR; TCRdb keeps only in-frame clonotypes and omits some of them. The table lists some 10,000 clones, nearly 60% of them singletons. Stated treatment: treatment-naive control, cytoreductive nephrectomy. The sample in question was tumor tissue, obtained from a patient whose treatment was nephrectomy without radiotherapy. All receptors derive from a man aged 40-50 years with renal cell carcinoma.

The chain combines TRBV7-9 with TRBJ1-2; D not resolved. Deletions cut 4 bases from V and 0 bases from J, with 12 bases between. Germline CDR1 and CDR2: SEHNR and FQNEAQ (reference sequence). This CDR3 is built from 15 residues. Here the CDR3 reads CASSSINTPNYGYTF. CDR3 nucleotide sequence: TGTGCCAGCAGCTCAATTAATACCCCTAACTATGGCTACACCTTC.

The rearrangement links TRBV19 to TRBJ1-4; D is uncertain. V shed 6 bases and J shed 6 bases, with 11 bases lying between them. The CDR3 runs to 13 residues. Germline V lookup: CDR1 LNHDA, CDR2 SQIVND (reference sequence). CDR3 loop: CASRDAGYEKLFF. The CDR3 bases are TGTGCCAGTAGGGACGCGGGGTATGAAAAACTGTTTTTT.

The rearrangement joins TRBV6-6 to TRBJ1-1, with D possibly matching TRBD1 (5 bases). Germline assignment: CDR1 MNHNY and CDR2 SVGAGI (reference sequence). V lost 8 bases to trimming and J lost 1 base, with 11 bases between them. CDR3 length equals 13 residues. The CDR3 sequence is CASLRVGNTEAFF. The CDR3 DNA sequence: TGTGCCAGCCTCAGGGTAGGGAACACTGAAGCTTTCTTT.

The chain links TRBV5-4 to TRBJ1-2; 9 bases map to TRBD1. This CDR3 has 17 residues. The germline V gene encodes CDR1 SGHNT and CDR2 YYREEE (reference sequence). The ends lost 4 bases at V and 3 bases at J; junction bases unmatched: 13. This CDR3 is CASSKPGQGDVDYGYTF. Here the CDR3 DNA reads TGTGCCAGCAGCAAACCGGGACAGGGAGATGTTGACTATGGCTACACCTTC. The variable domain in full, completed from reference TRBV5-4 and TRBJ1-2, reads ETGVTQSPTHLIKTRGQQVTLRCSSQSGHNTVSWYQQALGQGPQFIFQYYREEENGRGNFPPRFSGLQFPNYSSELNVNALELDDSALYLCASSKPGQGDVDYGYTFGSGTRLTVV.

V usage is TRBV25-1 and J usage is TRBJ1-1; TRBD1 matches at 8 bases. CDR1 is MGHDK and CDR2 is SYGVNS in the germline V gene. The CDR3 is 15 residues long. V shed 4 bases, J shed 1 base, and the junction held 5 bases outside the gene matches. The chain's CDR3 is CASSGAGTGNTEAFF. CDR3 nucleotides: TGTGCCAGCAGTGGGGCCGGGACAGGGAACACTGAAGCTTTCTTT.

Here the CDR3 reads CASSGQVLSYGYTF. The CDR3 DNA is TGTGCCAGCAGTGGACAGGTTCTGAGCTATGGCTACACCTTC. The chain uses TRBV2 and TRBJ1-2, with D tentatively TRBD1 (6 bases). The CDR3 contains 14 residues. The germline V gene encodes CDR1 SNHLY and CDR2 FYNNEI. Trimming stripped 4 bases from V and 4 bases from J, with 13 bases between.

The chain recombines TRBV18 with TRBJ1-1; 9 bases fit TRBD1. Unmatched junction bases numbered 5, after V lost 6 bases and J lost 3 bases. The germline CDR1 and CDR2 sequences are KGHSH and LQKENI. This CDR3 has 14 residues. The CDR3 DNA follows: TGTGCCAGCTCCCGGGGACAGGGACACACTGAAGCTTTCTTT. Translation: CASSRGQGHTEAFF.

This chain uses TRBV5-5 with TRBJ2-3; D unresolved. Trimming took 0 bases from V and 2 from J, leaving 13 bases between them. The length of the CDR3 is 16 residues. Germline loops: CDR1 SGHKS, CDR2 YYEKEE (reference sequence). The CDR3 is CASSLVGRAATDTQYF. The CDR3 DNA follows: TGTGCCAGCAGCTTGGTTGGGCGCGCCGCCACAGATACGCAGTATTTT.

A word on this clone: One end of the junction varies from germline; a read error may be responsible. This chain connects TRBV10-3 to TRBJ1-1, with D perhaps TRBD1 (5 bases). The CDR3 is 12 amino acids. CDR1 and CDR2 (germline): ENHRY, SYGVKD. For the CDR3, the DNA is TGTGCCATCGGGGGGGTTCTTACTGCAGCTTTCTTT. The encoded protein is CAIGGVLTAAFF.

This clone was seen once. The rearrangement joins TRBV6-1 to TRBJ1-3; D gene uncertain. The CDR3 runs to 16 residues. V was clipped by 3 bases and J by 2 bases, with 14 bases between them. Germline CDR1 is MNHNS and CDR2 is SASEGT. CDR3 protein: CASSDGGGSAGNTIYF. The CDR3 bases are TGTGCCAGCAGTGACGGTGGCGGGAGCGCTGGAAACACCATATATTTT.

V and J are TRBV30 and TRBJ2-3, with a weak D call TRBD2 (5 bases). The CDR3 sequence is 14 residues long. Germline V gene data show CDR1 as GTSNPN and CDR2 as SVGIG (reference sequence). Between the trimmed V and J ends, which lost 3 bases and 3 bases, there was a span of 13 bases. The CDR3 loop reads CAWSKLGPTDTQYF. The CDR3 DNA reads TGTGCCTGGAGCAAACTAGGACCTACAGATACGCAGTATTTT.

The gene calls are TRBV9 and TRBJ2-3, with TRBD2 matching 8 bases. V trimming: 6 bases; J trimming: 2 bases; junction bases outside the gene matches: 8. Germline CDR1 and CDR2: SGDLS and YYNGEE. The CDR3 has 15 amino acids. In DNA form, the CDR3 reads TGTGCCAGCACACGGGGACTAGGGCTCACAGATACGCAGTATTTT. As protein: CASTRGLGLTDTQYF.